This T cell receptor (beta chain) was captured by sequencing in a study of blood T cell repertoires in COVID-19. Study in general: Donors in the United States, Italy and Spain gave samples during acute or convalescent COVID-19. Sample material is recorded as cDNA or gDNA derived from T cells, B-cell-depleted T cells, or PBMCs.

Study processing details: Quantification of nucleated cells was approximated via reference gene primer amplification. Libraries were prepared by immunoSEQ multiplex PCR; TCRdb keeps only in-frame clonotypes and omits some of them. The V and J calls and clone size come from that table; D and trimming were worked out from the DNA. Of 51,000 or so clones in the sample, about nine tenths were seen once. The germline CDR1 and CDR2 sequences are SGHVS and FQNEAQ. This CDR3 is 15 amino acids long. Between the trimmed V and J ends, which lost 1 base and 6 bases, there was a span of 16 bases. This TCR derives from a man older than 75 with active or convalescent COVID-19. Sequencing used peripheral blood. The V gene is TRBV7-8, the J gene TRBJ2-7; D not certain. The CDR3 nucleotides are TGTGCCAGCAGCTTAGGCGCAGGCAACTTGGCCGAGCAGTACTTC. Translated, it gives CASSLGAGNLAEQYF. Looking up the rest from reference TRBV7-8 and TRBJ2-7 gives the full variable domain: GAGVSQSPRYKVAKRGQDVALRCDPISGHVSLFWYQQALGQGPEFLTYFQNEAQLDKSGLPSDRFFAERPEGSVSTLKIQRTQQEDSAVYLCASSLGAGNLAEQYFGPGTRLTVT.